This TCR beta chain originates from a study of graft-versus-host responses after intestinal transplantation. Study information: Tacrolimus and steroids were given for two to four years to all recipients after anti-thymocyte globulin induction. Study-level findings and limits: The authors found GvH clones in recipient marrow, some appearing first in ileum or blood. Allografts of patients with graft-donor T cell macrochimerism showed high graft-versus-host to host-versus-graft clone ratios. The study associated peak circulating GvH clone levels with early post-transplant HvG declines.

A note on this clone: Its antigen is undetermined.

Assay used: immunoSEQ multiplex PCR; TCRdb lists only in-frame clones, some missing. The sample has about 120,000 clones; 90% are singletons. Per the germline V gene, CDR1 is MDHEN and CDR2 is SYDVKM. This CDR3 has 15 residues. Trimming took off 6 bases at V and 5 bases at J, with 19 bases between the two ends. The sequencing used unstimulated CD4+ T cells sorted from spleen or lymph node cells, collected before intestinal transplant. The receptor was derived from a human donor who received an intestinal transplant. The V call is TRBV28, the J call TRBJ1-1; possible D gene TRBD1, 6 bases. The CDR3 nucleotides read TGTGCCAGCAGCCAACACGCAGGGGCCGGAACTGAAGCTTTCTTT. Translated: CASSQHAGAGTEAFF.